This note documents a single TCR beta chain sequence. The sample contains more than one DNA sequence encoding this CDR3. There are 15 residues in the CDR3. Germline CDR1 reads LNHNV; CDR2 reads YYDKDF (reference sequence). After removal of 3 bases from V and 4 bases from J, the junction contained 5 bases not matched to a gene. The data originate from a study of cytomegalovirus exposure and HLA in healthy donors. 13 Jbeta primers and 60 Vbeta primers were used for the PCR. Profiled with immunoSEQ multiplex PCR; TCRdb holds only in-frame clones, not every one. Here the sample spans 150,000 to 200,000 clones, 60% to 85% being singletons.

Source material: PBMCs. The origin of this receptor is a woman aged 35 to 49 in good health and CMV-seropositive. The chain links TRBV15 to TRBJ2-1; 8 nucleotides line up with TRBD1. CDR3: CATSRGQEIYNEQFF. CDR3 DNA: TGTGCCACCAGCAGGGGACAGGAGATATACAATGAGCAGTTCTTC.